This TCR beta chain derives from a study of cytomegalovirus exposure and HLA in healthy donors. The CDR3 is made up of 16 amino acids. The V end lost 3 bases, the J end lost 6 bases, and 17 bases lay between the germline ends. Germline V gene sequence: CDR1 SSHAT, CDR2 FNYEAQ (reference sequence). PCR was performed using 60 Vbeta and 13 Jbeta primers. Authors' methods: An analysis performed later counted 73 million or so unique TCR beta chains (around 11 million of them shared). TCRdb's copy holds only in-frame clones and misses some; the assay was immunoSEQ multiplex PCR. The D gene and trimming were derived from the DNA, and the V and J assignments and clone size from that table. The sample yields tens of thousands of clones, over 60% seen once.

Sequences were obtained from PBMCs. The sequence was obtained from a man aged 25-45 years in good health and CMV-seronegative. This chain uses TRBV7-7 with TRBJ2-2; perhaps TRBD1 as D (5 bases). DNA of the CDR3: TGTGCCAGCAGCTTCGGCCCGACGCAGGGATCCGGGGAGCTGTTTTTT. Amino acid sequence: CASSFGPTQGSGELFF.